One TCR beta chain is described in this entry. Source study methods: Amplification of reference gene primers provided the estimated nucleated cell counts. The assay was immunoSEQ multiplex PCR, and TCRdb's table has in-frame clones only and misses some. D and trimming come from the DNA, and the V and J calls and clone size come from that table. The sample consists of roughly 100,000 clones, 85% of them appearing once. The CDR3 has 15 amino acids. V lost 7 bases to trimming and J lost 2 bases; unmatched junction nucleotides: 7. The germline V gene has CDR1 MDHEN and CDR2 SYDVKM. This specimen belongs to a study of blood T cell repertoires in COVID-19. Across the whole study: Sources were T cells, B-cell-depleted T cells, or PBMCs; the material itself was cDNA or gDNA.

J is TRBJ1-2 and V is TRBV28, with 10 bases that match TRBD1. The sequenced material came from peripheral blood. The origin of this receptor is a man aged 50 to 59 with acute or convalescent COVID-19. Written as DNA, the CDR3 is TGTGCCAGCAACCTAGACAGGGGGCTCAACTATGGCTACACCTTC. It encodes CASNLDRGLNYGYTF.